A selection of T cell receptor beta chains follows, all from one sample in a study of CD8+ T cells in alopecia areata. Using immunoSEQ multiplex PCR, the repertoire was profiled, and TCRdb retains in-frame clones only, with some absent. The sample has 180,000 or so clones, roughly 60% seen once. This specimen consisted of CD4+ T cells sorted from blood, obtained at week 0. These receptors came from a human donor with alopecia areata. Both conserved end residues are part of each CDR3. D genes are given only for firm matches. Some rows have no size entry. The others give once, few or many, or a class for an expanded clone.

-	TRBV2	TRBJ2-6	few	TGTGCCAGCAGGCGAGACGGCTCTGGGGCCAACGTCCTGACTTTC	CASRRDGSGANVLTF
TRBD1	TRBV30	TRBJ1-1	once	TGTGCCTGCGGGGACAGACTAACTTTCTTT	CACGDRLTFF
TRBD2	TRBV29-1	TRBJ2-7	-	TGCAGCGTGGGGGGACTAGCCCTGCCCGAGCAGTACTTC	CSVGGLALPEQYF
TRBD2	TRBV9	TRBJ2-7	few	TGTGCCAGCAGCGTGGGACTAGCTGACGAGCAGTACTTC	CASSVGLADEQYF
-	TRBV19	TRBJ1-1	-	TGTGCCAGTAGTAGAGGCCGGGAGAACACTGAAGCTTTCTTT	CASSRGRENTEAFF
-	TRBV18	TRBJ1-2	-	TGTGCCAGCTCCCCCGGGGGCAGCGGCTATGGCTACACCTTC	CASSPGGSGYGYTF
-	TRBV29-1	TRBJ1-1	-	TGCAGCGTCGTGAGCCGTGAAGCTTTCTTT	CSVVSREAFF
-	TRBV4-1	TRBJ1-1	many	TGCGCCAGCAGCCAAGCCTTACAGGATGAAGCTTTCTTT	CASSQALQDEAFF
-	TRBV30	TRBJ2-7	-	TGTGCCTGGAGTGTAGGGTCGGTGATTTCGTCCTACGAGCAGTACTTC	CAWSVGSVISSYEQYF
-	TRBV9	TRBJ2-7	-	TGTGCCAGCAGCGTGAGCCCAAGCTACGAGCAGTACTTC	CASSVSPSYEQYF
-	TRBV29-1	TRBJ2-3	-	TGCAGCGCCAACAGGCGGAGCACAGATACGCAGTATTTT	CSANRRSTDTQYF
TRBD1	TRBV5-6	TRBJ2-5	-	TGTGCCAGCCGCGGGGACAGGACTTACGAGACCCAGTACTTC	CASRGDRTYETQYF
-	TRBV2	TRBJ1-2	few	TGTGCCAGCACCTCGGGGAGCTATGGCTACACCTTC	CASTSGSYGYTF
-	TRBV5-6	TRBJ2-1	-	TGTGCCAGCAGCCTAAGCTCCTACAATGAGCAGTTCTTC	CASSLSSYNEQFF
TRBD2	TRBV15	TRBJ2-5	few	TGTGCCACCAGCACCGCAATAGCGGGGACCCGGGAGACCCAGTACTTC	CATSTAIAGTRETQYF
-	TRBV2	TRBJ2-4	-	TGTGCCAGCAGTGTTGACAGAAACATTCAGTACTTC	CASSVDRNIQYF
-	TRBV18	TRBJ1-2	-	TGTGCCAGCTCACCAGCGGATTATGGCTACACCTTC	CASSPADYGYTF
-	TRBV18	TRBJ2-7	-	TGTGCCAGCTCACCAGGAGCTAACTCCTACGAGCAGTACTTC	CASSPGANSYEQYF
-	TRBV20-1	TRBJ1-1	-	TGCAGTGCTAGAGTAGAAACTGAAGCTTTCTTT	CSARVETEAFF